This is a list of T cell receptor beta chains from one sample in a study of response to subunit inactivated influenza vaccine. TCRdb analysed the RT-PCR reads with MiXCR anew, one entry per CDR3 protein. Among around 320,000 distinct CDR3 sequences listed, approximately 21% were seen once. The specimen comprised PBMCs from blood, sampled less than 22 months after vaccination. These receptors all come from a man between 45 and 75 years old who received an inactivated influenza vaccine. Each CDR3 is given with its conserved first and last residue. A D gene is named only where the DNA matches it firmly. Size values are once, few and many counts, or a class for expanded clones, and some rows have none.

D gene,J gene,V gene,clone size,CDR3 DNA,CDR3 protein
TRBD1,TRBJ2-7,TRBV5-1,few,TGCGCCAGCAGCTTGGGGACAGGGAACCACGAGCAGTACTTC,CASSLGTGNHEQYF
.,TRBJ1-1,TRBV6-1,few,TGTGCCAGCTCGCCCCCGCAGTTCATGAACACTGAAGCTTTCTTT,CASSPPQFMNTEAFF
.,TRBJ2-6,TRBV11-2,few,TGTGCCAGCAGAACTACCTCTGGGGCCAACGTCCTGACTTTC,CASRTTSGANVLTF
TRBD1,TRBJ1-2,TRBV28,few,TGTGCCAGCAGATCCGACAGGGATCCTTCTGGCTACACCTTC,CASRSDRDPSGYTF
TRBD1,TRBJ1-5,TRBV6-1,.,TGTGCCAGCAGCCACCCCGGGACAGAATCGAGGGATCAGCCCCAGCATTTT,CASSHPGTESRDQPQHF
.,TRBJ1-1,TRBV18,.,TGTGCCAGCTCACAGAACCAGGGTGGGTTCACTGAAGCTTTCTTT,CASSQNQGGFTEAFF
TRBD1,TRBJ1-2,TRBV6-6,many,TGTGCCAGCAGTTCCCGACAGGGACATGGCTACACCTTC,CASSSRQGHGYTF
.,TRBJ2-7,TRBV5-1,.,TGCGCCAGCAGCTTGGAGGGCACTGACTCCTACGAGCAGTACTTC,CASSLEGTDSYEQYF
.,TRBJ2-2,TRBV6-2/TRBV6-3,.,TGTGCCAGCAGTCCGGAACGGGTGGACTGGATAAACACCGGGGAGCTGTTTTTT,CASSPERVDWINTGELFF
.,TRBJ1-5,TRBV7-2,few,TGTGCCAGCAGCTTAGGGGACCGTTCCCAGCCCCAGCATTTT,CASSLGDRSQPQHF
TRBD1,TRBJ2-7,TRBV7-6,.,TGTGCCAGCAGCGCTGTACTAGGGGGCGGCGAGCAGTACTTC,CASSAVLGGGEQYF
TRBD1,TRBJ2-3,TRBV3-1,.,TGTGCCAGCAGCCTCGGACAGGTTCTAGATACGCAGTATTTT,CASSLGQVLDTQYF
.,TRBJ2-7,TRBV15,.,TGTGCCACCAGCAGAGAATCCGGGGTTAGCTACGAGCAGTACTTC,CATSRESGVSYEQYF
.,TRBJ1-6,TRBV6-2/TRBV6-3,.,TGTGCCAGCAGTTATCGACAGTTCTCTTCACCCCTCCACTTT,CASSYRQFSSPLHF
TRBD1,TRBJ2-7,TRBV4-2,.,TGTGCCAGCAGCCAAGCGGCCGGGACAGGGGCCTACGAGCAGTACTTC,CASSQAAGTGAYEQYF
.,TRBJ2-2,TRBV7-6,.,TGTGCCAGCAGCCTTTCTCAGGGCCACACCGGGGAGCTGTTTTTT,CASSLSQGHTGELFF
TRBD1,TRBJ1-2,TRBV12-3/TRBV12-4,many,TGTGCCAGCAGTCGAGACAGGGGCTATGGCTACACCTTC,CASSRDRGYGYTF
.,TRBJ2-1,TRBV7-9,.,TGTGCCAGCAGCTTATTTGTCAATGAGCAGTTCTTC,CASSLFVNEQFF
.,TRBJ1-5,TRBV12-3/TRBV12-4,.,TGTGCCAGCAGTTTAGCAGGGGGGGCGTATAGCAATCAGCCCCAGCATTTT,CASSLAGGAYSNQPQHF
.,TRBJ2-5,TRBV29-1,.,TGCAGCGGCAGGGCGGTAGAGACCCAGTACTTC,CSGRAVETQYF
.,TRBJ2-2,TRBV29-1,once,TGCAGCGTTGAAGTGAGAGTCGGGGAGCTGTTTTTT,CSVEVRVGELFF
TRBD1,TRBJ2-7,TRBV12-3/TRBV12-4,few,TGTGCCAGCAGTGGGGAACAGGGGTTCGGCGAGCAGTACTTC,CASSGEQGFGEQYF
.,TRBJ1-5,TRBV27,few,TGTGCCAGCAGTTTATATCGGGGTGCTAATCAGCCCCAGCATTTT,CASSLYRGANQPQHF
.,TRBJ1-3,TRBV3-1,.,TGTGCCAGCAGCCCCTGGGACGGACTTTCTGGAAACACCATATATTTT,CASSPWDGLSGNTIYF
.,TRBJ1-5,TRBV7-2,.,TGTGCCAGCAGCTTAGCCAGGGAGATTCAGCCCCAGCATTTT,CASSLAREIQPQHF
.,TRBJ1-5,TRBV18,.,TGTGCCAGCTCACCACAAAAAGGGACGAGCAATCAGCCCCAGCATTTT,CASSPQKGTSNQPQHF
.,TRBJ2-7,TRBV4-3,.,TGCGCCAGCAGCCAAGAAGAAAGAACGAGCTACGAGCAGTACTTC,CASSQEERTSYEQYF
.,TRBJ1-2,TRBV3-1,many,TGTGCCAGCAGCCAAGACTTCTATGGCTACACCTTC,CASSQDFYGYTF
.,TRBJ1-1,TRBV19,many,TGTACTTCCGGGACGGGGAACACTGAAGCTTTCTTT,CTSGTGNTEAFF
.,TRBJ2-7,TRBV5-1,.,TGCGCCAGCAGCTTGTACAGGTCCTACGAGCAGTACTTC,CASSLYRSYEQYF
.,TRBJ2-5,TRBV6-2/TRBV6-3,.,TGTGCCAGCAGGACTCCCGACGGAGAAGAGACCCAGTACTTC,CASRTPDGEETQYF
.,TRBJ1-3,TRBV9,few,TGTGCCAGCAGCGTAGTGGGGGGAAACACCATATATTTT,CASSVVGGNTIYF
.,TRBJ1-4,TRBV3-1,few,TGTGCCAGCGGCCCAGGAGAGCTGGGGAATGAAAAACTGTTTTTT,CASGPGELGNEKLFF
TRBD2,TRBJ2-3,TRBV12-3/TRBV12-4,.,TGTGCCAGCAGTTTGAGTAGCGGGGGAAGAGATACGCAGTATTTT,CASSLSSGGRDTQYF
TRBD2,TRBJ2-3,TRBV2,.,TGTGCCAGCAGGGGACCCGGATTAGCGGGGAGCACAGATACGCAGTATTTT,CASRGPGLAGSTDTQYF
.,TRBJ1-1,TRBV20-1,.,TGCAGTGCAAAACAGGGAAGGGACACTGAAGCTTTCTTT,CSAKQGRDTEAFF
TRBD1,TRBJ2-7,TRBV7-9,.,TGTGCCAGCAGCTCGGACGGACAGGCGTCCTACGAGCAGTACTTC,CASSSDGQASYEQYF
.,TRBJ2-3,TRBV10-3,.,TGTGCCATCAGTGACGTGGGAGATACGCAGTATTTT,CAISDVGDTQYF
.,TRBJ2-4,TRBV7-6,.,TGTGCCAGCAGCTTAGCCCCGGGGGGCCACAAAAACATTCAGTACTTC,CASSLAPGGHKNIQYF
.,TRBJ2-3,TRBV6-5,.,TGTGCCAGCAGTTACTCGACGGGGGTAAAGACAGATACGCAGTATTTT,CASSYSTGVKTDTQYF
TRBD1,TRBJ2-2,TRBV4-3,.,TGCGCCAGCAGCCAAGATGGCAGGGGGAGAGCCGGGGAGCTGTTTTTT,CASSQDGRGRAGELFF
.,TRBJ1-2,TRBV4-3,many,TGCGCCAGCAGCCGCAGCGACGGGAGCTATGGCTACACCTTC,CASSRSDGSYGYTF
TRBD2,TRBJ2-1,TRBV27,.,TGTGCCAGCAGTTTATCGTCTAGCGGTTGGGCTGAGCAGTTCTTC,CASSLSSSGWAEQFF
.,TRBJ2-5,TRBV3-1,few,TGTGCCAGCAGCCAAACAGGGCTTTACCAAGAGACCCAGTACTTC,CASSQTGLYQETQYF
.,TRBJ2-2,TRBV7-9,few,TGTGCCAGCAGCAACAGGGCCGGGGAGCTGTTTTTT,CASSNRAGELFF
TRBD1,TRBJ1-2,TRBV28,few,TGTGCCAGCAGTCTCACAGGGGCGAGTGTGGGCTACACCTTC,CASSLTGASVGYTF
TRBD2,TRBJ2-1,TRBV4-3,.,TGCGCCAGCAGCCAGGACAGCGGGAGGGCCGAATCGGATGAGCAGTTCTTC,CASSQDSGRAESDEQFF
.,TRBJ1-1,TRBV5-4,.,TGTGCCAGCAGCCTAGGGGAGGGAGAAGCTTTCTTT,CASSLGEGEAFF
TRBD2,TRBJ2-1,TRBV7-8,.,TGTGCCAGCAGCTTTAGTAGCGGGATAAATGAGCAGTTCTTC,CASSFSSGINEQFF
.,TRBJ2-7,TRBV7-9,.,TGTGCCAGCAGCCCGGTGTTGGAGCAGTACTTC,CASSPVLEQYF
TRBD1,TRBJ1-5,TRBV20-1,few,TGCAGTGCAAGCCTCACGACAGGGAGTCGCAATCAGCCCCAGCATTTT,CSASLTTGSRNQPQHF
TRBD1,TRBJ1-6,TRBV2,.,TGTGCCAGCAGTTCAGGGGGCCTCTATAATTCACCCCTCCACTTT,CASSSGGLYNSPLHF
.,TRBJ2-7,TRBV6-1,.,TGTGCCAGCAGGGGAGGGGGCTTTCTTTACGAGCAGTACTTC,CASRGGGFLYEQYF
TRBD1,TRBJ2-2,TRBV5-5,few,TGTGCCAGCAGCTTCCACGCTCCGGGACAGGGAACCGGGGAGCTGTTTTTT,CASSFHAPGQGTGELFF
.,TRBJ1-2,TRBV12-3/TRBV12-4,few,TGTGCCACGAGGGAGGCCGAGGACTATGGCTACACCTTC,CATREAEDYGYTF
TRBD2,TRBJ2-2,TRBV28,once,TGTGCCAGCAGTTTCCGAGCGGGATGGAACACCGGGGAGCTGTTTTTT,CASSFRAGWNTGELFF
.,TRBJ1-6,TRBV30,.,TGTGCCTGGGGTTTCCGCGATAGGGGCTATAATTCACCCCTCCACTTT,CAWGFRDRGYNSPLHF
TRBD2,TRBJ2-3,TRBV20-1,.,TGCAGTGCTAGAGATGCGGGAGGGGGCACAGATACGCAGTATTTT,CSARDAGGGTDTQYF
TRBD1,TRBJ1-6,TRBV7-6,many,TGTGCCAGCAGGTTTACAGGGGCTTATAATTCACCCCTCCACTTT,CASRFTGAYNSPLHF